This record covers a single TCR beta chain. The CDR3 sequence is 17 residues long. Germline V lookup: CDR1 SGHNT, CDR2 YYREEE (reference sequence). The trim removed 9 bases at V and 4 bases at J, leaving 18 bases unmatched. These data are taken from a study of cytomegalovirus exposure and HLA in healthy donors. PCR employed 60 Vbeta and 13 Jbeta primers. TCRdb's table, derived via immunoSEQ multiplex PCR, lists solely in-frame clones and lacks some. The sample has more than 150,000 clones; around 74% are singletons. This receptor was taken from a girl between 10 and 17 years old in good health and CMV-seropositive. The V and J genes are TRBV5-4 and TRBJ2-1, with 8 nucleotides matching TRBD2. What was sequenced was PBMCs. Written as DNA, the CDR3 is TGTGCCACGGTGCCGGGGGGGCCTCTTTCGGGTTACAATGAGCAGTTCTTC. Encoded protein: CATVPGGPLSGYNEQFF.